These 5 T cell receptor beta chains were all obtained from the same sample, sequenced in a study of T-cell memory formation after mild COVID-19. TCRdb ran MiXCR on the 5' RACE reads and lists one entry per CDR3 protein. The sample comprises about 470,000 distinct CDR3 sequences, around a quarter of which are singletons, and around 12% rests with the top ten. The sample was PBMCs or a T cell subset sorted from them (not recorded which). The receptors come from an adult woman who had mild COVID-19 (a few samples of this study predate the infection). Cell type and time point are not known.

The chain has TRBV2 and TRBJ2-7; D possibly matches TRBD1 or TRBD2 (5 bases each). Trimming pared 1 base from V and 2 bases from J, leaving 21 bases between. This CDR3 region has 18 residues. CDR1 is SNHLY and CDR2 is FYNNEI in the germline V gene. The CDR3 coding sequence is TGTGCCAGCAGTGAAGAAGGGGATAGAGTGGGGACGCCCTACGAGCAGTACTTC. It is translated as CASSEEGDRVGTPYEQYF.

The gene calls are TRBV5-8 and TRBJ2-7, with D uncertain. Trimming took off 1 base at V and 4 bases at J, with 6 bases between the two ends. CDR1 is SGHTS, CDR2 YDEGEE, per germline. This CDR3 spans 12 amino acids. CDR3 protein: CASSLRRYEQYF. The CDR3 DNA follows: TGTGCCAGCAGCTTGCGTCGGTACGAGCAGTACTTC.

This chain uses TRBV5-1 with TRBJ2-1; 7 bases line up with TRBD2. The V segment lost 0 bases and the J segment 8 bases; nucleotides outside the gene matches: 17. The CDR3 is 18 residues long. Germline V CDR1 and CDR2: SGHRS, YFSETQ. The CDR3 loop reads CASSLEELAWGKGDEQFF. The CDR3 nucleotides read TGCGCCAGCAGCTTGGAGGAACTAGCGTGGGGCAAGGGTGATGAGCAGTTCTTC.

This chain connects TRBV11-1 to TRBJ2-5; D ambiguous. The germline CDR1 and CDR2 sequences are SGHAT and FQDESV (reference sequence). Trimming shortened V by 2 bases and J by 0 bases, and 13 bases separated the two germline ends. The CDR3 length is 16 residues. CDR3 DNA: TGTGCCAGCAGCTTACCGTCAGTGGGGTACCAAGAGACCCAGTACTTC. It encodes CASSLPSVGYQETQYF. Variable domain in full (rest from reference TRBV11-1 and TRBJ2-5): EAEVAQSPRYKITEKSQAVAFWCDPISGHATLYWYRQILGQGPELLVQFQDESVVDDSQLPKDRFSAERLKGVDSTLKIQPAELGDSAMYLCASSLPSVGYQETQYFGPGTRLLVL.

This chain joins TRBV5-1 and TRBJ1-4; D is unclear. The CDR3 length is 13 residues. Germline CDR1 and CDR2: SGHRS and YFSETQ. The V end was cut by 1 base, the J end by 5 bases, with 6 bases between. CDR3 sequence: CASSLSGNEKLFF. In nucleotides, the CDR3 is TGCGCCAGCAGCTTGTCAGGCAATGAAAAACTGTTTTTT.